This TCR beta chain was identified during a study of cytomegalovirus exposure and HLA in healthy donors. Overall study findings and caveats: Presence/absence analyses supposed approximately even sequencing depth among donors.

Of note for this clone: Its antigen is unknown.

A multiplex PCR was run with 60 Vbeta primers and 13 Jbeta primers. Using immunoSEQ multiplex PCR, the repertoire was profiled, and TCRdb retains in-frame clones only, with some absent. This repertoire shows some 190,000 clones, 80% found once; its top ten account for approximately 2%. Though probably carrying unrecorded immune exposures, donors were nominally healthy at sampling. The V and J ends lost 3 bases and 3 bases respectively, with 9 bases between them. The length of the CDR3 is 13 residues. In germline, CDR1 is MNHNS, CDR2 SASEGT. The V and J genes are TRBV6-1 and TRBJ2-7; D call uncertain. The specimen was PBMCs. The sequence came from a woman younger than 45 in good health and CMV-seronegative. CDR3 nucleotides: TGTGCCAGCAGTGATTTCGCCAGCTACGAGCAGTACTTC. This translates into CASSDFASYEQYF.